A selection of T cell receptor beta chains follows, all from one sample in a study of shared clonotypes between healthy human individuals. Clones were read by immunoSEQ multiplex PCR, and TCRdb kept only the in-frame ones, dropping some. The sample has 550,000 to 800,000 clones, approximately 79% seen once; the top ten hold approximately 1.8%. The sequenced sample was memory CD4+ T cells sorted from blood. These receptors were collected from a young woman in good health. Both conserved end residues are part of each CDR3. The D gene is left open where the match is weak. Rows may omit the clone size; those that give it use once, few, many or a size class.

>NA|TRBJ2-7|TRBV28|14|NA
TGTGCCAGCAGTTTAGTGGGAAGCTCCTACGAGCAGTACTTC
CASSLVGSSYEQYF
>NA|TRBJ2-7|TRBV10-2|14|TRBD2
TGCGCCAGCAGCCAAAGCGGGAGGGCCTCCGAGCAGTACTTC
CASSQSGRASEQYF
>NA|TRBJ1-3|TRBV30|14|NA
TGTGCCTGGAGCGCAGGGACAACTGGAAACACCATATATTTT
CAWSAGTTGNTIYF
>NA|TRBJ2-5|TRBV7-2|15|NA
TGTGCCAGCAGCTTAGATAGGGCCCCCACGGAGACCCAGTACTTC
CASSLDRAPTETQYF
>NA|TRBJ2-7|TRBV5-4|15|TRBD2
TGTGCCAGCAGCTTGGGACTAGCGGGAGTTAGCGAGCAGTACTTC
CASSLGLAGVSEQYF
>few|TRBJ1-4|TRBV28|12|NA
TGTGCCAGCAGTCCAGATGGTGAAAAACTGTTTTTT
CASSPDGEKLFF
>many|TRBJ2-2|TRBV27|15|TRBD1
TGTGCCAGCAGGCGACAGGGTCGTTATTCCGGGGAGCTGTTTTTT
CASRRQGRYSGELFF
>NA|TRBJ2-2|TRBV28|14|NA
TGTGCCAGCAGTTTACCAGTTAACACCGGGGAGCTGTTTTTT
CASSLPVNTGELFF
>NA|TRBJ1-5|TRBV6-1|15|TRBD1
TGTGCCAGCAGTGCTCAGGGGGCTATCAATCAGCCCCAGCATTTT
CASSAQGAINQPQHF
>NA|TRBJ2-5|TRBV10-2|15|TRBD1
TGCGCCAGCAGTGAGAGGGCAGGGGGCTCGAAGACCCAGTACTTC
CASSERAGGSKTQYF
>NA|TRBJ1-5|TRBV9|14|NA
TGTGCCAGCAGCGTAGGCTTTAGCAATCAGCCCCAGCATTTT
CASSVGFSNQPQHF
>NA|TRBJ1-1|TRBV5-1|14|NA
TGCGCCAGCAGCTTGGTGGGGGCGAGCACTGAAGCTTTCTTT
CASSLVGASTEAFF
>NA|TRBJ1-2|TRBV11-2|14|TRBD1
TGTGCCAGCAGCGCCCGAGGGGACAGTTATGGCTACACCTTC
CASSARGDSYGYTF
>NA|TRBJ1-1|TRBV6-5|13|NA
TGTGCCAGCAGATCCGGAGTAGGCACTGAAGCTTTCTTT
CASRSGVGTEAFF
>NA|TRBJ2-4|TRBV19|18|TRBD2
TGTGCCAGTAGTATATCAGCGGGAGGGGTACTAGCCAAAAACATTCAGTACTTC
CASSISAGGVLAKNIQYF
>NA|TRBJ2-7|TRBV7-9|15|NA
TGTGCCAGCAGCTGGGCTAGGGACCGAACCTACGAGCAGTACTTC
CASSWARDRTYEQYF
>once|TRBJ2-5|TRBV5-1|16|TRBD2
TGCGCCAGCAGCGGGGGACTAGCGGGGGCGGGAGAGACCCAGTACTTC
CASSGGLAGAGETQYF
>NA|TRBJ1-1|TRBV7-9|13|NA
TGTGCCAGCAGCTTACGAGATAACACTGAAGCTTTCTTT
CASSLRDNTEAFF
>NA|TRBJ2-1|TRBV15|12|NA
TGTGCCACCAGCAGATCAAACAATGAGCAGTTCTTC
CATSRSNNEQFF
>NA|TRBJ2-6|TRBV5-8|13|NA
TGTGCCAGCAGCATAAGACGGGCCAACGTCCTGACTTTC
CASSIRRANVLTF
>NA|TRBJ1-2|TRBV28|13|NA
TGTGCCAGCAGTTTATTGCAGGACTATGGCTACACCTTC
CASSLLQDYGYTF
>once|TRBJ1-1|TRBV7-6|15|NA
TGTGCCAGCAGCCCCAGGACGGAATTGAACACTGAAGCTTTCTTT
CASSPRTELNTEAFF
>once|TRBJ2-3|TRBV28|15|TRBD2
TGTGCCAGCAATAATAGCGGGAGGAGCGCAGATACGCAGTATTTT
CASNNSGRSADTQYF
>NA|TRBJ1-1|TRBV28|15|NA
TGTGCCAGCAGTTTATCGGACCTTATGAACACTGAAGCTTTCTTT
CASSLSDLMNTEAFF
>NA|TRBJ2-7|TRBV6-5|15|TRBD1
TGTGCCAGCAGTGCTAACCGGGACAGGGCCTACGAGCAGTACTTC
CASSANRDRAYEQYF
>NA|TRBJ2-5|TRBV19|14|NA
TGTGCCAGTAAGGTATTGGGAACTGGAGAGACCCAGTACTTC
CASKVLGTGETQYF
>once|TRBJ2-7|TRBV28|14|NA
TGTGCCAGCAGTTTAAACCCCAGGGGCCACGAGCAGTACTTC
CASSLNPRGHEQYF
>NA|TRBJ1-1|TRBV28|12|NA
TGTGCCAGCACTGGGGTATTAGGTGAAGCTTTCTTT
CASTGVLGEAFF
>NA|TRBJ2-3|TRBV28|17|NA
TGTGCCAGCAGTTTATCCCAGGGGGCGGGAGGCACAGATACGCAGTATTTT
CASSLSQGAGGTDTQYF
>medium-sized|TRBJ1-1|TRBV5-1|14|TRBD1
TGCGCCAGCGTCATCGGGACAGGGGGTACTGAAGCTTTCTTT
CASVIGTGGTEAFF
>NA|TRBJ2-2|TRBV5-8|18|TRBD2
TGTGCCAGCAGCCGCGAAGGGTTAGCGGGATTTGACACCGGGGAGCTGTTTTTT
CASSREGLAGFDTGELFF
>NA|TRBJ2-7|TRBV28|15|TRBD2
TGTGCCAGCAGCTCGAGGGGCGGGAGGTCTTACGAGCAGTACTTC
CASSSRGGRSYEQYF
>NA|TRBJ2-2|TRBV5-1|17|NA
TGCGCCAGCAGCTTGGCCGGAGGCCCGGCGAACACCGGGGAGCTGTTTTTT
CASSLAGGPANTGELFF
>NA|TRBJ2-7|TRBV7-9|15|TRBD2
TGTGCCAGCAGCCCGGGACTAGCGGGAAGCTACGAGCAGTACTTC
CASSPGLAGSYEQYF
>NA|TRBJ2-7|TRBV29-1|13|NA
TGCAGCGTATCGGACAGCCAGATCTACGAGCAGTACTTC
CSVSDSQIYEQYF
>NA|TRBJ2-1|TRBV5-1|12|TRBD2
TGCGCCGGGGAGCGGGATCACAATGAGCAGTTCTTC
CAGERDHNEQFF
>NA|TRBJ1-2|TRBV29-1|11|NA
TGCAGCGTTGGGGAACTTGAGAGCTACACCTTC
CSVGELESYTF